The next 17 T cell receptor beta chains were all read from a single sample in a study of blood T cell repertoires in COVID-19 (dated by TCRdb to the early 2020s). The method was the immunoSEQ multiplex PCR assay. TCRdb's version of the immuneACCESS table is confined to in-frame rearrangements and falls short of the full clone set. An unresolved V gene accounts for under half of the shortfall where checked; the remainder is of unknown origin. The sample has around 250,000 clones on record, 89% of them singletons. 0.94% of the sample lies in the top ten. The material sequenced was peripheral blood. The receptor set was obtained from a woman in her thirties or forties who had recovered from COVID-19.

The J gene is TRBJ2-2, the V gene TRBV7-3; 8 bases are a match to TRBD1. The germline CDR1 and CDR2 sequences are SGHTA and FQGTGA. This CDR3 contains 16 residues. With 5 bases clipped from V and 0 bases from J, the junction kept 5 bases outside the gene matches. The CDR3 DNA is TGTGCCAGCAGCAACGACAGGGGTGCGAACACCGGGGAGCTGTTTTTT. Its protein is CASSNDRGANTGELFF.

V gene TRBV7-8 combines with J gene TRBJ1-2; tentatively, D is TRBD1 (6 bases). This CDR3 has 15 amino acids. From germline, CDR1 is SGHVS and CDR2 FQNEAQ. Trimming took 5 bases from V and 4 from J, leaving 17 bases between them. The CDR3 reads CASSERQAPSYGYTF. The CDR3 DNA reads TGTGCCAGCAGCGAGCGACAGGCTCCCTCCTATGGCTACACCTTC.

This clone showed up just once. This rearrangement joins TRBV27 to TRBJ1-2; TRBD1 aligns across 9 bases. The CDR3 has 17 residues. Germline V lookup: CDR1 MNHEY, CDR2 SMNVEV (reference sequence). V shed 4 bases and J 0 bases; nucleotides not matched to a gene: 9. CDR3 residues: CASSSNRGLAPNYGYTF. The CDR3 DNA sequence: TGTGCCAGCAGTTCAAACAGGGGGCTTGCCCCTAACTATGGCTACACCTTC.

The V gene is TRBV5-1, the J gene TRBJ2-1; 9 bases fit TRBD2. V shed 6 bases, J shed 0 bases, and the junction held 7 bases outside the gene matches. The CDR3 has 16 amino acids. Germline assignment: CDR1 SGHRS and CDR2 YFSETQ. The CDR3 protein is CASTWSSGVSYNEQFF. The DNA of the CDR3 is TGCGCCAGCACCTGGTCTAGCGGGGTCTCCTACAATGAGCAGTTCTTC.

The rearrangement uses TRBV7-9 and TRBJ2-7, with unresolved D. CDR1 and CDR2 from the germline V gene are SEHNR and FQNEAQ (reference sequence). The CDR3 extends over 11 amino acids. Trimming removed 3 bases from V and 7 bases from J, with 7 bases in between. The CDR3 sequence: CASSFNIEQYF. The DNA of the CDR3 is TGTGCCAGCAGCTTTAATATTGAGCAGTACTTC.

This sequence joins TRBV18 and TRBJ1-2, with D tentatively TRBD1 (6 bases). Germline lookup yields CDR1 KGHSH and CDR2 LQKENI. This CDR3 contains 13 residues. Trimming removed 2 bases from V and 6 bases from J, with 10 bases in between. CDR3 protein: CASSPGGADGYTF. The CDR3 nucleotides are TGTGCCAGCTCACCAGGGGGGGCTGATGGCTACACCTTC.

A word on this clone: Other DNA sequences in the sample encode the same CDR3. V gene TRBV5-1 combines with J gene TRBJ2-7; D might be TRBD2 (5 bases). This CDR3 is 13 amino acids long. The V end was cut by 0 bases, the J end by 3 bases, with 7 bases between. Germline V lookup: CDR1 SGHRS, CDR2 YFSETQ. The CDR3 sequence: CASSLASGYEQYF. The CDR3 DNA reads TGCGCCAGCAGCTTGGCGAGCGGCTACGAGCAGTACTTC.

The V and J genes are TRBV2 and TRBJ2-5; the match to TRBD1 covers 8 bases. V shed 6 bases, J shed 5 bases, and the junction held 5 bases outside the gene matches. The CDR3 runs to 13 residues. In germline, CDR1 is SNHLY, CDR2 FYNNEI. The DNA of the CDR3 is TGTGCCAGCAGGGACAGGGTTGGGGAGACCCAGTACTTC. Protein product: CASRDRVGETQYF.

This clone was seen a few times. V is TRBV2 and J is TRBJ2-7, with 8 bases identical to TRBD2. CDR3 length equals 14 residues. V lost 5 bases and J lost 4; bases outside the gene matches: 7. Germline V gene sequence: CDR1 SNHLY, CDR2 FYNNEI. DNA for the CDR3: TGTGCCAGCAGTCAACTAGCGGCGAAATACGAGCAGTACTTC. Encoded protein: CASSQLAAKYEQYF. Together with reference TRBV2 and TRBJ2-7, the CDR3 gives the full variable domain: EPEVTQTPSHQVTQMGQEVILRCVPISNHLYFYWYRQILGQKVEFLVSFYNNEISEKSEIFDDQFSVERPDGSNFTLKIRSTKLEDSAMYFCASSQLAAKYEQYFGPGTRLTVT.

This chain joins TRBV7-6 and TRBJ1-1; D is possibly TRBD1 (6 bases). The CDR3 is 15 residues long. V shed 0 bases and J shed 4 bases, with 12 bases lying between them. Per the germline V gene, CDR1 is SGHVS and CDR2 is FNYEAQ. This chain's CDR3 is CASSLAVQGGTEAFF. The DNA of the CDR3 is TGTGCCAGCAGCTTAGCGGTACAGGGTGGCACTGAAGCTTTCTTT. Variable domain in full (rest from reference TRBV7-6 and TRBJ1-1): GAGVSQSPRYKVTKRGQDVALRCDPISGHVSLYWYRQALGQGPEFLTYFNYEAQQDKSGLPNDRFSAERPEGSISTLTIQRTEQRDSAMYRCASSLAVQGGTEAFFGQGTRLTVV.

The genes are TRBV6-5 and TRBJ2-1; D possibly corresponds to TRBD1 (5 bases). The germline V gene has CDR1 MNHEY and CDR2 SVGAGI. The CDR3 is made up of 15 amino acids. Between the trimmed V and J ends, which lost 2 bases and 1 base, there was a span of 9 bases. CDR3 in amino acids: CASSYAGFSYNEQFF. DNA of the CDR3: TGTGCCAGCAGTTACGCAGGGTTTTCCTACAATGAGCAGTTCTTC.

V gene TRBV5-4 combines with J gene TRBJ2-5; 11 bases map to TRBD2. The V gene end was trimmed by 4 bases and the J gene end by 4 bases; junction bases not matched to a gene: 6. The germline gives CDR1 SGHNT, CDR2 YYREEE (reference sequence). The CDR3 contains 15 residues. The CDR3 region is CASSVPGLAVETQYF. As DNA, the CDR3 is TGTGCCAGCAGCGTCCCGGGACTAGCGGTAGAGACCCAGTACTTC.

This clone is a singleton in its sample. J is TRBJ2-1 and V is TRBV30; 7 nucleotides line up with TRBD2. With V trimmed by 7 bases and J by 9 bases, 18 bases remained unmatched. The CDR3 spans 15 residues. Germline assignment: CDR1 GTSNPN and CDR2 SVGIG (reference sequence). DNA for the CDR3: TGTGCCTATAACGTCAATGAGGGGAGGGCAATTGAGCAGTTCTTC. This sequence encodes CAYNVNEGRAIEQFF.

The rearrangement links TRBV7-8 to TRBJ2-7; 8 bases match TRBD1. V was clipped by 1 base and J by 5 bases; unmatched bases: 4. Looked up from germline, CDR1 is SGHVS and CDR2 is FQNEAQ. The CDR3 is 14 amino acids. CDR3 nucleotides: TGTGCCAGCAGCTTAGTAGAGACAGGGGACGAGCAGTACTTC. Protein product: CASSLVETGDEQYF.

V and J are TRBV5-4 and TRBJ2-1; TRBD1 matches at 9 bases. This CDR3 spans 15 amino acids. Germline lookup yields CDR1 SGHNT and CDR2 YYREEE (reference sequence). V shed 2 bases and J 5 bases; nucleotides not matched to a gene: 5. Here the CDR3 reads CASSLGQGLHNEQFF. CDR3 coding DNA: TGTGCCAGCAGCTTAGGACAGGGGCTTCACAATGAGCAGTTCTTC.

The chain carries TRBV28 and TRBJ1-2; D is uncertain. The V end lost 2 bases, the J end lost 4 bases, and 17 bases lay between the germline ends. Germline lookup yields CDR1 MDHEN and CDR2 SYDVKM. The CDR3 length is 16 residues. Here the CDR3 DNA reads TGTGCCAGCAGTTTACGCGGAGGGCCAACCCCCTATGGCTACACCTTC. Its translation: CASSLRGGPTPYGYTF.

J is TRBJ1-2 and V is TRBV27; TRBD1 matches 7 bases. The ends lost 5 bases at V and 3 bases at J; junction bases unmatched: 9. The CDR3 is made up of 15 amino acids. Germline CDR1 is MNHEY and CDR2 is SMNVEV (reference sequence). CDR3 residues: CASSARQGADYGYTF. The CDR3 coding sequence is TGTGCCAGCAGTGCCCGACAGGGCGCGGACTATGGCTACACCTTC.